This entry describes one T cell receptor beta chain. The CDR3 sequence is 16 residues long. Germline V CDR1 and CDR2: SGHKS, YYEKEE (reference sequence). Deletions cut 4 bases from V and 0 bases from J, with 17 bases between. Assay: immunoSEQ multiplex PCR; the TCRdb copy retains only in-frame clones and omits some. The sample has approximately 70,000 clones; roughly 87% are singletons. This sample was included in a study of control samples from healthy donors and cancer patients. The receptor's source is a woman aged 45-59 years in good health. The V gene is TRBV5-5, the J gene TRBJ2-7; D might be TRBD1 or TRBD2, each matching 5 bases. Sequencing was carried out using blood. The CDR3 reads CASSPTPAGTSYEQYF. DNA for the CDR3: TGTGCCAGCAGCCCCACCCCCGCAGGGACCTCCTACGAGCAGTACTTC.